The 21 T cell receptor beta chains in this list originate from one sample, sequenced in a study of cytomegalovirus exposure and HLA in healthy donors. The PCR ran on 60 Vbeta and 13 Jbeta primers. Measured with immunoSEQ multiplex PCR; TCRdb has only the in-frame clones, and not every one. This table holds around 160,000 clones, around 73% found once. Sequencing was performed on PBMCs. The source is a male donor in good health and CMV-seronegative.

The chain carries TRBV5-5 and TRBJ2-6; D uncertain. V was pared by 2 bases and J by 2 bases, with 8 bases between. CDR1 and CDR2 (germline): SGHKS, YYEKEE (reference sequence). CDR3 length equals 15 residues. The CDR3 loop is CASSFAVAGANVLTF. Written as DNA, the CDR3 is TGTGCCAGCAGCTTTGCGGTAGCTGGGGCCAACGTCCTGACTTTC.

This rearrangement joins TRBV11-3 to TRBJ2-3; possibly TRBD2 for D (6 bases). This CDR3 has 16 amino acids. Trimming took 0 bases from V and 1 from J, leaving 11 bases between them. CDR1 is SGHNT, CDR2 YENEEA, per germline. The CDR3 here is CASSLDRDSRTDTQYF. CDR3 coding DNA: TGTGCCAGCAGCTTAGACCGGGACTCACGCACAGATACGCAGTATTTT.

This CDR3 is CASSPGPGQIAKNIQYF. As DNA, the CDR3 is TGTGCCAGCAGCCCGGGTCCGGGACAGATAGCCAAAAACATTCAGTACTTC. This chain links TRBV7-2 with TRBJ2-4; 7 bases are shared with TRBD1. Germline V gene data show CDR1 as SGHTA and CDR2 as FQGNSA. J was trimmed by 0 bases and V by 5 bases; bases with no gene match: 10. The CDR3 contains 17 residues.

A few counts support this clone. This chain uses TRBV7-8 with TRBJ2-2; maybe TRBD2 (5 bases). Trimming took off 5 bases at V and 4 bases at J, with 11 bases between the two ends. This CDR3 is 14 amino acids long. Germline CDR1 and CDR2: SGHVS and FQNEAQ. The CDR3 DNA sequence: TGTGCCAGCAGCGCCCGGAGGAGCACCGGGGAGCTGTTTTTT. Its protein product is CASSARRSTGELFF.

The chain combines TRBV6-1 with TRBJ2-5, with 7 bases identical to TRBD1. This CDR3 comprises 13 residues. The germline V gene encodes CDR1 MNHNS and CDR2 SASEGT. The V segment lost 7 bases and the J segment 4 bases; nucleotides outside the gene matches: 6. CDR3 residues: CASTETGSETQYF. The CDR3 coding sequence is TGTGCCAGCACCGAGACAGGGTCAGAGACCCAGTACTTC.

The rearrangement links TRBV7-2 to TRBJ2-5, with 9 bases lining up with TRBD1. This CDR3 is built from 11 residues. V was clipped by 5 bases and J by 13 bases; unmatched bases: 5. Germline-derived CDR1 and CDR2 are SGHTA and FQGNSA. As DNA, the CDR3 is TGTGCCAGCAGCAAGGACAGGGGCCTGTACTTC. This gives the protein CASSKDRGLYF.

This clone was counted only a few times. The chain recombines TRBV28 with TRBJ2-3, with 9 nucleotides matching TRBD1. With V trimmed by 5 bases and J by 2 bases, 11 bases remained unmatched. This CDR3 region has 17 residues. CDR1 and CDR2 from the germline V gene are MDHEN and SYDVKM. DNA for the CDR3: TGTGCCAGCAGTACCGCGGCGGACAGGGGCTTCACAGATACGCAGTATTTT. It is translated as CASSTAADRGFTDTQYF.

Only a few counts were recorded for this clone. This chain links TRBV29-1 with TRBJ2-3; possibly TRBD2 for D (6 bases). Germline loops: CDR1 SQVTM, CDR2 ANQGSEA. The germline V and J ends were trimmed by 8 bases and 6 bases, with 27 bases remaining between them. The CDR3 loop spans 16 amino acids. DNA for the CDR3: TGCAGCCCGCAAATCCGGGTCGGGCTCGGAGGGGATACGCAGTATTTT. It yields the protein CSPQIRVGLGGDTQYF.

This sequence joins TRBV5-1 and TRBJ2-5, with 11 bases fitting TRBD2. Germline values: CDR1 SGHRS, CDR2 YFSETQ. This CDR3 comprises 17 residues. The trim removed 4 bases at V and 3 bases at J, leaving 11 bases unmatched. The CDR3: CASSRFPSGGSKETQYF. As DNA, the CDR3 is TGCGCCAGCAGCCGCTTCCCTAGCGGGGGGTCGAAAGAGACCCAGTACTTC.

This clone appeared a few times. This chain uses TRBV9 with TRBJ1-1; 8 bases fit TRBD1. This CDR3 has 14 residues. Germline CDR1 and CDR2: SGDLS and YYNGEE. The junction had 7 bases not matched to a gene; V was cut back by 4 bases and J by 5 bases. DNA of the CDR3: TGTGCCAGCAGCCCGCGGGACAGGAGAACTGAAGCTTTCTTT. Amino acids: CASSPRDRRTEAFF.

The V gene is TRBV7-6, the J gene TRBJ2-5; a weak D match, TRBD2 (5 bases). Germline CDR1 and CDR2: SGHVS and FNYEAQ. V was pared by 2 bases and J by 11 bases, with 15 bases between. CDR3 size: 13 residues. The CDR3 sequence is CASSLTEEWEQYF. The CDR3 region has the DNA TGTGCCAGCAGCTTAACGGAAGAGTGGGAGCAGTACTTC.

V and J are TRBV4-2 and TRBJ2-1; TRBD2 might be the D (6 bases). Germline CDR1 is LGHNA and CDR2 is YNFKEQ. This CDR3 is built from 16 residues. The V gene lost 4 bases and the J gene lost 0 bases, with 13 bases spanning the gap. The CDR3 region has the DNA TGTGCCAGCAGCCTATACGCGGGACTCTCCTACAATGAGCAGTTCTTC. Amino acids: CASSLYAGLSYNEQFF.

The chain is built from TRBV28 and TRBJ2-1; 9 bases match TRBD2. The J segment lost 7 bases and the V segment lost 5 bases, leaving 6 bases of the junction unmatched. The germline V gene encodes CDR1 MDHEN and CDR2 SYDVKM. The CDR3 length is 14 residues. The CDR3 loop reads CASSDGLARNEQFF. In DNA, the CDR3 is TGTGCCAGCAGTGATGGACTAGCGCGGAATGAGCAGTTCTTC.

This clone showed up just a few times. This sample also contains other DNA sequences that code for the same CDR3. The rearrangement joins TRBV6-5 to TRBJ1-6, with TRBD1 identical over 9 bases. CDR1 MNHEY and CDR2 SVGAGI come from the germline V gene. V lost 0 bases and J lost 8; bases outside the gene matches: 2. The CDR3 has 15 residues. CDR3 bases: TGTGCCAGCAGTTACTCTAGGACAGGGGATTCACCCCTCCACTTT. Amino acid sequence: CASSYSRTGDSPLHF.

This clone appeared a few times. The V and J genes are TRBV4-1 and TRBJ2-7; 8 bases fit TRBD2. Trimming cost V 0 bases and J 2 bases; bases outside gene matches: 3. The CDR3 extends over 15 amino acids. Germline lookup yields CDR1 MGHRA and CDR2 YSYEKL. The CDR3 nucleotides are TGCGCCAGCAGCCAAGAACCGGGACTAGCCTACGAGCAGTACTTC. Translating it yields CASSQEPGLAYEQYF.

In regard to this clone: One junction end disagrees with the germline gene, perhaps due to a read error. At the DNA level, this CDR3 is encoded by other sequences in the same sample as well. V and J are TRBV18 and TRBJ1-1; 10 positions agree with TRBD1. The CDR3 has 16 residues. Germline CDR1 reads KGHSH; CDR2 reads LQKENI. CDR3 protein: CASSPPTGGKDTEAFF. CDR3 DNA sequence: TGTGCCAGCTCACCCCCGACAGGGGGCAAAGACACTGAAGCCTTCTTT.

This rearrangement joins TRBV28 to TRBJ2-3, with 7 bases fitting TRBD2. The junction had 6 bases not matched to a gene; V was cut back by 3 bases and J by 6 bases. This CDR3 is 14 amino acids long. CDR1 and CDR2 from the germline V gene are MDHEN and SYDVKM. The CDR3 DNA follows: TGTGCCAGCAGTTTGGGGGGGTTTGGTGATACGCAGTATTTT. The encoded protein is CASSLGGFGDTQYF.

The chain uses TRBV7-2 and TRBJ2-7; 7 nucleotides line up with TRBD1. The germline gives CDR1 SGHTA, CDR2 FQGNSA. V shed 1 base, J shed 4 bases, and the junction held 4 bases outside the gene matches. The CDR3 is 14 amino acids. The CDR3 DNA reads TGTGCCAGCAGCTTAGAGGGGGCAAGATACGAGCAGTACTTC. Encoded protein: CASSLEGARYEQYF.

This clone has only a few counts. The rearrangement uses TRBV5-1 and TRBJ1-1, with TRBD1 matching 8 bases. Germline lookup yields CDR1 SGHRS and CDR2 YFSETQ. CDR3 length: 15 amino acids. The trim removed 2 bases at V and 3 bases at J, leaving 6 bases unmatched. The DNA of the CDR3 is TGCGCCAGCAGCTTAAACGGACAGGGTGACACTGAAGCTTTCTTT. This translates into CASSLNGQGDTEAFF.

The CDR3 sequence is CASSPGGIGGGDDEQFF. The CDR3 DNA is TGTGCCAGCAGCCCAGGAGGGATTGGGGGAGGAGATGATGAGCAGTTCTTC. V is TRBV9 and J is TRBJ2-1; possibly TRBD2 for D (6 bases). This CDR3 has 17 residues. Germline V CDR1 and CDR2: SGDLS, YYNGEE. V lost 4 bases and J 8 bases, leaving 25 bases between the germline ends.

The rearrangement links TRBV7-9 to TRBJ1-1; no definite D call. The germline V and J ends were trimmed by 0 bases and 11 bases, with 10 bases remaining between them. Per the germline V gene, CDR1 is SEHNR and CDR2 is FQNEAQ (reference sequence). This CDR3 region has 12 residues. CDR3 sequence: CASSLAQDGAFF. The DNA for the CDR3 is TGTGCCAGCAGCTTAGCTCAGGATGGGGCTTTCTTT.